The source of this T cell receptor beta chain is a study of T-cell memory formation after mild COVID-19. Whole-study findings and limits: Contracting clones from day 15 to 85 showed balanced CD4/CD8; later expanders favored CD4+. Contracting CD4+ clones sat mainly in CM and EM; CD8+ in EMRA.

From 5'RACE with constant-segment primers came TCR alpha and TCR beta cDNA libraries that carried sample barcodes and UMIs. Via MiXCR, TCRdb re-called the 5' RACE reads, giving one row per CDR3 protein. Counted here are a few hundred thousand distinct CDR3 sequences, about 16% occurring once; the ten biggest clones make up 20% to 25%. The germline V gene encodes CDR1 MNHEY and CDR2 SVGEGT. With 11 bases removed from V and 6 bases from J, the gap between germline ends came to 17 bases. The CDR3 loop spans 13 amino acids. This clonotype occurred a few times. The antigen remains undetermined. The sample comprised PBMCs or a T cell subset sorted from them (not recorded which). The J gene is TRBJ1-5, the V gene TRBV6-2 or TRBV6-3; tentative D call: TRBD1 (5 bases). The TCR was taken from a man younger than 35 who had mild COVID-19 (a few samples of this study predate the infection). Cell type and time point are not known. CDR3 sequence reads: CAAQLGGAQPQHF. The CDR3 DNA reads TGTGCCGCCCAACTGGGGGGTGCTCAGCCCCAGCATTTT.